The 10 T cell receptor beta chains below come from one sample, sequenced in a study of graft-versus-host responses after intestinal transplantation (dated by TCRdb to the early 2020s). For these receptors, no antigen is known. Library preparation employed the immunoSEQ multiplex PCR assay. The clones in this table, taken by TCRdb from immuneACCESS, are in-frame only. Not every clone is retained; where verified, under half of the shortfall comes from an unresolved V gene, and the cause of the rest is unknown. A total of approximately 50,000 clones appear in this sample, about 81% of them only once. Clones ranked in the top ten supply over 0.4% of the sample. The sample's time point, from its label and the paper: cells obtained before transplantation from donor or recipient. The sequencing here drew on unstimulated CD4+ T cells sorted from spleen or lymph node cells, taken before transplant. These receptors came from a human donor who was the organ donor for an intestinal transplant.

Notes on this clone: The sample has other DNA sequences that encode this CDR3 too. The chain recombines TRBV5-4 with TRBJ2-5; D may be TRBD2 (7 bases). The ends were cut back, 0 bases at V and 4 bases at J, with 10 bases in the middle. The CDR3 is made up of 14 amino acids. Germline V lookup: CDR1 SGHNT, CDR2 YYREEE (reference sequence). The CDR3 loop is CASSLGRGGETQYF. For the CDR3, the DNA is TGTGCCAGCAGCTTGGGTAGGGGGGGAGAGACCCAGTACTTC. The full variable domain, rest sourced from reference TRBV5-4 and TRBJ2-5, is ETGVTQSPTHLIKTRGQQVTLRCSSQSGHNTVSWYQQALGQGPQFIFQYYREEENGRGNFPPRFSGLQFPNYSSELNVNALELDDSALYLCASSLGRGGETQYFGPGTRLLVL.

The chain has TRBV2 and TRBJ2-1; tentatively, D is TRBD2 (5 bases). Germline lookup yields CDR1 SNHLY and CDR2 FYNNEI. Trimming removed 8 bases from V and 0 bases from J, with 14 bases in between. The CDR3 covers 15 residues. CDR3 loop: CASGRGQSSYNEQFF. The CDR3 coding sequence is TGTGCCAGCGGGAGAGGGCAGAGCTCCTACAATGAGCAGTTCTTC.

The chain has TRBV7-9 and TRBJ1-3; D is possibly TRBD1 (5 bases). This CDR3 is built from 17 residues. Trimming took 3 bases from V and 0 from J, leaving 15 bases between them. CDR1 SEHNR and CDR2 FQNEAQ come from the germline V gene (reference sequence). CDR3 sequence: CASSFGLWGGSGNTIYF. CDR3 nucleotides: TGTGCCAGCAGCTTTGGTCTGTGGGGGGGCTCTGGAAACACCATATATTTT.

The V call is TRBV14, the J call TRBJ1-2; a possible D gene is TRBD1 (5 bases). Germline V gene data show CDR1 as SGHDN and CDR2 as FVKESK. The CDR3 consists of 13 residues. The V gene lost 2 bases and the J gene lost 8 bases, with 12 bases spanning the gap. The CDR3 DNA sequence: TGTGCCAGCAGCCAAAAGGGGCCCTACGGCTACACCTTC. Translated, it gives CASSQKGPYGYTF.

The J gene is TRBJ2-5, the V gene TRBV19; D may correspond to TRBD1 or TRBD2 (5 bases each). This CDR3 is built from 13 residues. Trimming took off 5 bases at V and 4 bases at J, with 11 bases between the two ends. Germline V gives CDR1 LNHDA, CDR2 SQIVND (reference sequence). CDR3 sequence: CASSPGTRETQYF. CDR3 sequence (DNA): TGTGCCAGTAGTCCCGGGACGAGAGAGACCCAGTACTTC.

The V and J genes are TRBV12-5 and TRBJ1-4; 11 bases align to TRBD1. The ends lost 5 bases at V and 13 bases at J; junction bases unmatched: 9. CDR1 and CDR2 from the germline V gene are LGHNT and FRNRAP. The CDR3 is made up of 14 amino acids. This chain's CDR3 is CASGPAGTGGRLFF. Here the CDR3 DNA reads TGTGCTAGTGGTCCTGCCGGGACAGGGGGAAGACTGTTTTTT.

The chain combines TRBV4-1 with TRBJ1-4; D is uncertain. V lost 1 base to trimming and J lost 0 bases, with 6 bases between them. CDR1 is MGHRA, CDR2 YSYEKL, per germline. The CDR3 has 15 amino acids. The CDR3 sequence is CASSQVTATNEKLFF. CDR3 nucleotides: TGCGCCAGCAGCCAAGTCACAGCAACTAATGAAAAACTGTTTTTT.

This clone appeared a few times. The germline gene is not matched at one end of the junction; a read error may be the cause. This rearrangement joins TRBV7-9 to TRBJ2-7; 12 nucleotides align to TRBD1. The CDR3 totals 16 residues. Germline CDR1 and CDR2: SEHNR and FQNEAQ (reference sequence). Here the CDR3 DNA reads TGTGCCGGCAGCGGCTCTGGGGACAGGGGGCTCTACGAGCAGTACTTC. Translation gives CAGSGSGDRGLYEQYF.

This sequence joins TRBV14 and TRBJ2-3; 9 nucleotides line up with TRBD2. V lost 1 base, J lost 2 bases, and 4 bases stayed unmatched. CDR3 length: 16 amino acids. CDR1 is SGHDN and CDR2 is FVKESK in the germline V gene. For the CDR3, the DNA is TGTGCCAGCAGCCAAGTGGTAGCGGGGGTCACAGATACGCAGTATTTT. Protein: CASSQVVAGVTDTQYF.

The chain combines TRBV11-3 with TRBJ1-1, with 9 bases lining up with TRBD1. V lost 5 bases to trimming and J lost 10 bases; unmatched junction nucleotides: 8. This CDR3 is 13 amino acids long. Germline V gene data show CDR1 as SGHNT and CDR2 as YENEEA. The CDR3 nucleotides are TGTGCCAGCAGCAAGGACAGGGGACGGGGAGCTTTCTTT. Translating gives CASSKDRGRGAFF.